This TCR beta chain was profiled in a study of blood T cell repertoires in COVID-19. CDR3 size: 20 residues. The V end was cut by 0 bases, the J end by 4 bases, with 25 bases between. Per the germline V gene, CDR1 is LGHNT and CDR2 is FRNRAP. Clones were sequenced by immunoSEQ multiplex PCR, and TCRdb holds only the in-frame ones, with some missing. This sample has approximately 190,000 clones, with around four fifths found just once. The gene calls are TRBV12-5 and TRBJ2-1, with no clear D. The TCR originated in a woman aged 25 to 39 with acute or convalescent COVID-19. The sequenced material came from peripheral blood. CDR3 DNA: TGTGCTAGTGGTTTGGTACTATACCACACTACCCATCGTAAATACAATGAGCAGTTCTTC. As protein: CASGLVLYHTTHRKYNEQFF.